This T cell receptor beta chain was recovered during a study of post-analysis software for immune sequencing data. Study findings and constraints: Among multiple sclerosis patients, normalized Chao1 diversity was significantly below that of controls. A few TRBV segments occurring more often in patients than controls included TRBV5-6, TRBV5-1 and TRBV20-1. Samples sharing a preparation batch grouped tightly together when assessed by F measure.

cDNA libraries of TCR beta carried unique molecular identifiers. TCRdb re-analysed the PCR reads in MiXCR, keeping a single row per CDR3 protein. This sample carries roughly 600,000 distinct CDR3 sequences, about 40% of them seen once, and the ten largest clones take about 1.8%. Of note for this clonotype: Its antigen remains unknown.

Germline V gene data show CDR1 as MNHNY and CDR2 as SVGAGI (reference sequence). V was clipped by 6 bases and J by 1 base; unmatched bases: 5. This CDR3 is built from 14 residues. The rearrangement joins TRBV6-6 to TRBJ1-1, with TRBD1 matching 7 bases. Sequenced: blood. This receptor was obtained from a girl aged 10 to 17 with multiple sclerosis. Here the CDR3 reads CASRGDSENTEAFF. DNA of the CDR3: TGTGCCAGCAGGGGGGACAGCGAGAACACTGAAGCTTTCTTT.